Listed below are T cell receptor beta chains from one sample, sequenced in a study of vaccination effects on CD4 cells after COVID-19. This table comes from immunoSEQ multiplex PCR, and its TCRdb copy is limited to in-frame clones, with some not included. The sample consists of under 50,000 clones, about 70% of them appearing once. These receptors have no known antigen. Here the sequenced sample was CD4+ T cells from PBMCs cultured without peptide, taken before COVID-19 vaccination. The receptors come from a human donor who had a prior SARS-CoV-2 infection. Both conserved end residues are part of each CDR3. A D gene is named only where the DNA matches it firmly. Only part of the rows carry a size: once, few, many, or a class if the clone is expanded.

D	V	J	size	length	DNA	CDR3
TRBD1	TRBV18	TRBJ1-5	few	15	TGTGCCAGCTCACCAGGAACAGGGGTGGGTCAGCCCCAGCATTTT	CASSPGTGVGQPQHF
NA	TRBV18	TRBJ1-2	NA	14	TGTGCCAGCTCACCACCAAGCTACCATGATGGCTACACCTTC	CASSPPSYHDGYTF
TRBD2	TRBV5-4	TRBJ2-3	NA	17	TGTGCCAGCAGCTTGGCGACTAGCGGGAGTAGGGCAGATACGCAGTATTTT	CASSLATSGSRADTQYF
TRBD1	TRBV6-6	TRBJ1-1	NA	16	TGTGCCAGCAGACACTACCGGACAGGTTTGAACACTGAAGCTTTCTTT	CASRHYRTGLNTEAFF
NA	TRBV29-1	TRBJ1-3	NA	14	TGCAGCGTTGTGCAGGGGCACTCTGGAAACACCATATATTTT	CSVVQGHSGNTIYF
NA	TRBV7-8	TRBJ2-7	NA	15	TGTGCCAGCAGCTTAATAGGGATAAACCCCTACGAGCAGTACTTC	CASSLIGINPYEQYF
NA	TRBV9	TRBJ2-1	NA	15	TGTGCCAGCAGCGTATCTCCTACTAGTAACAATGAGCAGTTCTTC	CASSVSPTSNNEQFF
NA	TRBV4-2	TRBJ2-1	few	15	TGTGCCAGCAGCCAAGGTCGAGACTCCTACAATGAGCAGTTCTTC	CASSQGRDSYNEQFF
NA	TRBV24-1	TRBJ2-5	NA	11	TGTGCCACCAGTGATTTGGAGACCCAGTACTTC	CATSDLETQYF
TRBD2	TRBV19	TRBJ2-3	NA	14	TGTGCCAGTAGTATGGGGGGGGGAACAGATACGCAGTATTTT	CASSMGGGTDTQYF
NA	TRBV3-1/TRBV3-2	TRBJ2-1	NA	16	TGTGCCAGCAGCGTCGGGTGGGGCCCCACTCCCAATGAGCAGTTCTTC	CASSVGWGPTPNEQFF
NA	TRBV9	TRBJ2-3	NA	16	TGTGCCAGCAGCGTAGTTGGGGGGGCGGGAACAGATACGCAGTATTTT	CASSVVGGAGTDTQYF
TRBD2	TRBV23-1	TRBJ2-1	NA	16	TGCGCCAGCAGTCAAGTCGGGACTAGCGGGAGGGATGAGCAGTTCTTC	CASSQVGTSGRDEQFF
NA	TRBV30	TRBJ1-5	NA	13	TGTGCCTGGAGTGTACAAAACAATCAGCCCCAGCATTTT	CAWSVQNNQPQHF
TRBD1	TRBV5-4	TRBJ1-4	few	15	TGTGCCAGCAGCTTGGGGGGACAGGGTCTAGAAAAACTGTTTTTT	CASSLGGQGLEKLFF
NA	TRBV6-5	TRBJ2-7	NA	15	TGTGCCAGCAAGTCCATGACGGGATCATCCTACGAGCAGTACTTC	CASKSMTGSSYEQYF
TRBD1	TRBV5-4	TRBJ1-1	NA	17	TGTGCCAGCAGCCTCGCGCCGGGACAGGGGATGAACACTGAAGCTTTCTTT	CASSLAPGQGMNTEAFF
TRBD1	TRBV5-1	TRBJ1-2	NA	15	TGCGCCAGCAGCCCTGGACAGGCAGCTAACTATGGCTACACCTTC	CASSPGQAANYGYTF
NA	TRBV11-1	TRBJ2-7	once	14	TGTGCCAGCAGCCCGCCGACTCAAACCTACGAGCAGTACTTC	CASSPPTQTYEQYF
NA	TRBV7-8	TRBJ2-2	NA	15	TGTGCCAGCAGCTTAGTATCAGGAGGTACCGGGGAGCTGTTTTTT	CASSLVSGGTGELFF
NA	TRBV2	TRBJ2-7	NA	14	TGTGCCAGCTCATCGGAGGGGGGCAACTACGAGCAGTACTTC	CASSSEGGNYEQYF
TRBD2	TRBV15	TRBJ2-7	NA	15	TGTGCCACCAGCAGAACAGGGCGGGAGGGAAACGAGCAGTACTTC	CATSRTGREGNEQYF
NA	TRBV6-1	TRBJ1-5	NA	16	TGTGCCAGCAGTGATTGGCAGTGGGCGGAGAATCAGCCCCAGCATTTT	CASSDWQWAENQPQHF
TRBD2	TRBV4-1	TRBJ2-1	NA	16	TGCGCCAGCAGCCAAGGAGGCCTAGCGGGTTACAATGAGCAGTTCTTC	CASSQGGLAGYNEQFF
TRBD1	TRBV11-2	TRBJ1-1	few	18	TGTGCCAGCAGCTCCGGGACAGGCACTAAAAAGGGTGGTACTGAAGCTTTCTTT	CASSSGTGTKKGGTEAFF
NA	TRBV7-7	TRBJ2-2	NA	14	TGTGCTAGCAGCTCCCTAGCGAACACCGGGGAGCTGTTTTTT	CASSSLANTGELFF
NA	TRBV11-2	TRBJ2-5	NA	15	TGTGCCAGCAGCTTCAACCCGCCGGGTCAGGGGGGGGAGTACTTC	CASSFNPPGQGGEYF
TRBD2	TRBV5-6	TRBJ2-3	once	17	TGTGCCAGCAGCCGGATAACGACTAGCGGCTTCACAGATACGCAGTATTTT	CASSRITTSGFTDTQYF
NA	TRBV9	TRBJ1-2	few	14	TGTGCCAGCAGCGGAGAACCAGGGAACTATGGCTACACCTTC	CASSGEPGNYGYTF
TRBD1	TRBV3-1/TRBV3-2	TRBJ1-6	NA	14	TGTGCCAGCAGCACCCGGGGACAGGGATCACCCCTCCACTTT	CASSTRGQGSPLHF
NA	TRBV3-1/TRBV3-2	TRBJ2-1	NA	14	TGTGCCAGCAGCCAAAGGGGGGTAGAGAATGAGCAGTTCTTC	CASSQRGVENEQFF
NA	TRBV27	TRBJ1-5	NA	14	TGTGCCAGCAGTCGATCGGATAGCAATCAGCCCCAGCATTTT	CASSRSDSNQPQHF
TRBD2	TRBV7-3	TRBJ2-3	NA	18	TGTGCCAGCAGCCCACGGCCCGGACTAGCGGCTAGCACAGATACGCAGTATTTT	CASSPRPGLAASTDTQYF
NA	TRBV7-2	TRBJ1-3	NA	16	TGTGCCAGCAGCTTAGTGGGGGCTGCCCCTGGAAACACCATATATTTT	CASSLVGAAPGNTIYF
TRBD1	TRBV6-5	TRBJ2-3	NA	14	TGTGCCAGCGGGGCAGGGGGCCCCACAGATACGCAGTATTTT	CASGAGGPTDTQYF
NA	TRBV30	TRBJ2-3	few	15	TGTGCCTGGGGGAGACTGACGCCGAACGCAGATACGCAGTATTTT	CAWGRLTPNADTQYF
TRBD2	TRBV12-3/TRBV12-4	TRBJ2-7	NA	13	TGTGCCAGCAGAACCCTGCGGGAGGTCAGGCTGTACTTC	CASRTLREVRLYF
NA	TRBV9	TRBJ2-1	NA	15	TGTGCCAGCAGCGTAGCTACAGGCCTTTACAATGAGCAGTTCTTC	CASSVATGLYNEQFF
NA	TRBV5-1	TRBJ2-7	NA	14	TGCGCCAGCAGCTTGGGTGGCATCACCTACGAGCAGTACTTC	CASSLGGITYEQYF
NA	TRBV18	TRBJ2-2	NA	16	TGTGCCAGCTCTGACAATATCGGGGTTTACACCGGGGAGCTGTTTTTT	CASSDNIGVYTGELFF
NA	TRBV6-5	TRBJ1-2	once	14	TGTGCCAGCAGTTACTCCGCAGCGTGGGATGGCTACACCTTC	CASSYSAAWDGYTF
TRBD1	TRBV7-6	TRBJ2-7	NA	15	TGTGCCAGCAGCTTAGTCGGGACAGAGGCGTACGAGCAGTACTTC	CASSLVGTEAYEQYF
TRBD1	TRBV4-2	TRBJ1-6	NA	17	TGTGCCAGCAGCCAAGTCCCTCTGGCAGGGGGTTCGTCACCCCTCCACTTT	CASSQVPLAGGSSPLHF
TRBD2	TRBV5-4	TRBJ2-1	NA	16	TGTGCCAGCAGCTTGGACGGGAGGGCCTCCTACAATGAGCAGTTCTTC	CASSLDGRASYNEQFF
NA	TRBV11-3	TRBJ1-1	NA	13	TGTGCCAGCAGCTTGCAGGGGAGCACTGAAGCTTTCTTT	CASSLQGSTEAFF
NA	TRBV23-1	TRBJ2-1	NA	14	TGCGCCAGCAACTACAGGGCTCTGAGTAATGAGCAGTTCTTC	CASNYRALSNEQFF
NA	TRBV11-2	TRBJ2-1	NA	12	TGTGCCAGCAGTCCTACGACTGGAAGGCAGTTCTTC	CASSPTTGRQFF
TRBD1	TRBV5-5	TRBJ1-1	NA	13	TGTGCCAGCAGCACCGACAGGGACACTGAAGCTTTCTTT	CASSTDRDTEAFF